This TCR beta chain is from a study of radiation and T cells in renal cell carcinoma. The time point is: blood 4 weeks post-SBRT, at nephrectomy. Treatment noted: 15 Gy SBRT to primary tumor, nephrectomy 4 weeks later. Blood was sampled at baseline, 2 weeks and 4 weeks after SBRT. CDR3 size: 15 residues. Germline assignment: CDR1 MNHEY and CDR2 SVGAGI. Unmatched junction bases numbered 8, after V lost 4 bases and J lost 4 bases. Repertoires were generated with immunoSEQ multiplex PCR, while TCRdb's copy carries only in-frame clones and drops some. The sample shows 150,000 to 200,000 clones, about 88% of them seen only once.

The sequence was collected from a woman aged 45 to 65 with renal cell carcinoma. The sample here was blood, taken from a patient whose treatment included radiotherapy and nephrectomy. The chain combines TRBV6-5 with TRBJ1-1, with 8 bases matching TRBD1. The CDR3, as DNA: TGTGCCAGCAGTTCTCTTCAGGGGGCCGGCACTGAAGCTTTCTTT. Translation: CASSSLQGAGTEAFF.